The sequence of this T cell receptor beta chain was determined in a study of blood T cell repertoires in COVID-19. Whole-study context: Sources were T cells, B-cell-depleted T cells, or PBMCs; the material itself was cDNA or gDNA.

Authors' analysis steps: Estimation of nucleated cell counts relied on the amplification of reference gene primers. Some clones are missing from TCRdb's copy, which holds only in-frame ones; the method was immunoSEQ multiplex PCR. V and J calls and clone size are copied from that table; D and trimming were computed from the DNA. The sample consists of over 100,000 clones, roughly 83% of them appearing once. After removal of 2 bases from V and 8 bases from J, the junction contained 6 bases not matched to a gene. The CDR3 has 15 residues. The germline V gene encodes CDR1 GTSNPN and CDR2 SVGIG (reference sequence). This clone was seen once.

This chain joins TRBV30 and TRBJ2-1; TRBD2 matches at 13 bases. The sequence came from a woman aged 70 to 79 with acute or convalescent COVID-19. Specimen: peripheral blood. The CDR3 loop reads CAWSRTSGRGDEQFF. CDR3 bases: TGTGCCTGGAGTAGGACTAGCGGGAGAGGGGATGAGCAGTTCTTC.